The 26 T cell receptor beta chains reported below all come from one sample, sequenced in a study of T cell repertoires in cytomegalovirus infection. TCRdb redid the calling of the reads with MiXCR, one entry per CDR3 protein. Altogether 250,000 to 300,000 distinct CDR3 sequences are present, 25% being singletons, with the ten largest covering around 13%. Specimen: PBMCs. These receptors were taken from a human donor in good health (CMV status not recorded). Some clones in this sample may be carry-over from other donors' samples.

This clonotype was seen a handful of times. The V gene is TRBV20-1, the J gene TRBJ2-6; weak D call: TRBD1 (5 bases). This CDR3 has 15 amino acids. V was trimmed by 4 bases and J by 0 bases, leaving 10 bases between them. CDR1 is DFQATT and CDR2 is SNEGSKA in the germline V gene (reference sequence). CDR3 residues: CSAKGPYSGANVLTF. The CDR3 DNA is TGCAGTGCTAAGGGGCCGTACTCTGGGGCCAACGTCCTGACTTTC.

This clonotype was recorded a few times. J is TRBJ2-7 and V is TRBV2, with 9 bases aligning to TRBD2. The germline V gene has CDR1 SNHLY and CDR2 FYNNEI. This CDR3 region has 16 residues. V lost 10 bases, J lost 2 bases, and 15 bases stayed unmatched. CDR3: CATLASGKQKTYEQYF. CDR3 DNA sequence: TGTGCCACGCTGGCTAGCGGGAAGCAGAAAACCTACGAGCAGTACTTC.

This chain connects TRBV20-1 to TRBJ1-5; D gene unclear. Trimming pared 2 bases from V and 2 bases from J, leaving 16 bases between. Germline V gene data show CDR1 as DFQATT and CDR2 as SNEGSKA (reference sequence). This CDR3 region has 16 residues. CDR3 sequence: CSARSSEGSGNQPQHF. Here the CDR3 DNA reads TGCAGTGCTAGAAGTTCCGAGGGATCCGGCAATCAGCCCCAGCATTTT.

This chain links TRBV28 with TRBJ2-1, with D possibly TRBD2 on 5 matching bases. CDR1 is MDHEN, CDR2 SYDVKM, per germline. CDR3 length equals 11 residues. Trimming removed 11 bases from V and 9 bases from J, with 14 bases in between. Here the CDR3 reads CASGVVGEQFF. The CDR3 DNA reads TGTGCCTCCGGGGTGGTGGGTGAGCAGTTCTTC.

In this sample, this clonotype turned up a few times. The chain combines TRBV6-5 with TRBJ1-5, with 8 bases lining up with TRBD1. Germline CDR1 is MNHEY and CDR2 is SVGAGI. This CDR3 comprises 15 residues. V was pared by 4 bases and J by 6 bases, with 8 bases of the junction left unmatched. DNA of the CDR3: TGTGCCAGCAGTTCAACAGGGGGGGGGGGTCAGCCCCAGCATTTT. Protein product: CASSSTGGGGQPQHF.

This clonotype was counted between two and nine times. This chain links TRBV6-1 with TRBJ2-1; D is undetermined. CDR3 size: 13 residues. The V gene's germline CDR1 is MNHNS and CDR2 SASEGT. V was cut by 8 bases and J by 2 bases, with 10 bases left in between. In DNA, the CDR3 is TGTGCCAGCGTCGGGTCGACCTACAATGAGCAGTTCTTC. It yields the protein CASVGSTYNEQFF.

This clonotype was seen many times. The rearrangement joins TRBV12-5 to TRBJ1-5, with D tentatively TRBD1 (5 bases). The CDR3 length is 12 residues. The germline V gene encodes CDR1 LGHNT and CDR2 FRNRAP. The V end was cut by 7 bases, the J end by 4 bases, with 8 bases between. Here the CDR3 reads CASADRNQPQHF. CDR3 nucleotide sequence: TGTGCTAGTGCCGACAGAAATCAGCCCCAGCATTTT.

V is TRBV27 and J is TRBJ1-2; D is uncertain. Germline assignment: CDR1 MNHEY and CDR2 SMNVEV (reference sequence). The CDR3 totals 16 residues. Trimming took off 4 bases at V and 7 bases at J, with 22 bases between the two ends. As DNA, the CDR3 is TGTGCCAGCAGTTCGCCAACCAGAGGACGGTTCCGTGGCTACACCTTC. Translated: CASSSPTRGRFRGYTF.

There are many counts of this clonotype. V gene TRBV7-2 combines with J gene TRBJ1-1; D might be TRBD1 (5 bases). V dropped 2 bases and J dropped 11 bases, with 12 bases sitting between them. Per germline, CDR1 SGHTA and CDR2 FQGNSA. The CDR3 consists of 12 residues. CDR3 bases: TGTGCCAGCAGCTTAAGCCAGGGCTGGGCTTTCTTT. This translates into CASSLSQGWAFF.

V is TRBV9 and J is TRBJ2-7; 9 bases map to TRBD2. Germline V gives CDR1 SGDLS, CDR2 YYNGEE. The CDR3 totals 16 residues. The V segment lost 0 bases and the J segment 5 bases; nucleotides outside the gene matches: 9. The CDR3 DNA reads TGTGCCAGCAGCGTAGAGTTCAGCGGGAGGAAAAACGAGCAGTACTTC. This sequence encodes CASSVEFSGRKNEQYF.

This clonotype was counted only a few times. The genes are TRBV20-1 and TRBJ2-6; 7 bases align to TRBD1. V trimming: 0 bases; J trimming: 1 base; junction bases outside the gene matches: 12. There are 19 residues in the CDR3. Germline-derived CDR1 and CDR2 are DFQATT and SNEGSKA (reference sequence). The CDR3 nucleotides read TGCAGTGCTAGAGATGGCGGACAGGTCACACAATCTGGGGCCAACGTCCTGACTTTC. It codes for CSARDGGQVTQSGANVLTF.

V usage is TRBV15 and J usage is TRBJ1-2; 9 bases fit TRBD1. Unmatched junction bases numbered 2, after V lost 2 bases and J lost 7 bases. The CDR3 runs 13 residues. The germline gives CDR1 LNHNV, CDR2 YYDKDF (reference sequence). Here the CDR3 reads CATSRQDRGGYTF. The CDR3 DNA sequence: TGTGCCACCAGCAGACAGGACAGGGGTGGCTACACCTTC.

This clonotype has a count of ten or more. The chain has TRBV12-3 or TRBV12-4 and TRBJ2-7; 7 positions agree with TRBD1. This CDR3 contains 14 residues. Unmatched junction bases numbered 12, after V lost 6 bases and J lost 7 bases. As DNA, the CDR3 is TGTGCCAGCAGACTAGACAGGGCCATGCCGGAGCAGTACTTC. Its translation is CASRLDRAMPEQYF.

The CDR3 reads CASKGGGANNSPLHF. DNA for the CDR3: TGTGCCAGCAAAGGAGGAGGGGCAAATAATTCACCCCTCCACTTT. The J gene is TRBJ1-6, the V gene TRBV6-1; tentative D call: TRBD1 (5 bases). The CDR3 consists of 15 residues. Per the germline V gene, CDR1 is MNHNS and CDR2 is SASEGT. V dropped 7 bases and J dropped 5 bases, with 15 bases sitting between them.

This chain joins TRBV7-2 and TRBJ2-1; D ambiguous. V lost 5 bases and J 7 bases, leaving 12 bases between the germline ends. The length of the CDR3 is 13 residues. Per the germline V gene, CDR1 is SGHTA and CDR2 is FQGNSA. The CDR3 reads CASSPPGRNEQFF. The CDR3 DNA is TGTGCCAGCAGCCCACCGGGCCGGAATGAGCAGTTCTTC.

The CDR3 bases are TGCAGCGTCCGGGGGGGGCAGACTTACTCCTACGAGCAGTACTTC. This gives the protein CSVRGGQTYSYEQYF. This chain uses TRBV29-1 with TRBJ2-7, with TRBD2 matching over 8 bases. This CDR3 comprises 15 residues. Germline V gene sequence: CDR1 SQVTM, CDR2 ANQGSEA. The junction had 10 bases not matched to a gene; V was cut back by 6 bases and J by 0 bases.

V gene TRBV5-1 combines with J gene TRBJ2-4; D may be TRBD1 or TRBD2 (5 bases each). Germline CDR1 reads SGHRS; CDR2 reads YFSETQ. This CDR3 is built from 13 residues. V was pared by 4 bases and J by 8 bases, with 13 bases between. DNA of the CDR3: TGCGCCAGCAGCCGGGACCCCGAGGACATTCAGTACTTC. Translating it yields CASSRDPEDIQYF.

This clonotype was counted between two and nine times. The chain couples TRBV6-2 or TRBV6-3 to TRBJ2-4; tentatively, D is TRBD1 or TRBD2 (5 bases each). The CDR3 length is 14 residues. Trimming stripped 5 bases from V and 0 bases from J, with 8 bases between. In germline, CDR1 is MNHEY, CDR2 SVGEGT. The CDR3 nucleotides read TGTGCCAGCAGTGGGGACGGAGCCAAAAACATTCAGTACTTC. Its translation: CASSGDGAKNIQYF.

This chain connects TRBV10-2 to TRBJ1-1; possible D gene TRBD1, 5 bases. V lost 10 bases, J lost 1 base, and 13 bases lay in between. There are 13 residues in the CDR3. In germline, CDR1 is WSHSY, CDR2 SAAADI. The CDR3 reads CATQRQQNTEAFF. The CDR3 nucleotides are TGCGCCACCCAAAGACAGCAGAACACTGAAGCTTTCTTT.

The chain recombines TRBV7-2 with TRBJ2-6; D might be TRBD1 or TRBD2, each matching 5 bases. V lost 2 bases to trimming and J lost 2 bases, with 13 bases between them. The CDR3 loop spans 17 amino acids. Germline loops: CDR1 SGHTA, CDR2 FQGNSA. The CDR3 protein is CASSLWGGLAGANVLTF. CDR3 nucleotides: TGTGCCAGCAGCTTATGGGGCGGGTTGGCTGGGGCCAACGTCCTGACTTTC.

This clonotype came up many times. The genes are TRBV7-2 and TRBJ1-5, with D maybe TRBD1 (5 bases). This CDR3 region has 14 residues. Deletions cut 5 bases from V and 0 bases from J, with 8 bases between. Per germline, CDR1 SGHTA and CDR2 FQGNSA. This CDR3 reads CASSRQYSNQPQHF. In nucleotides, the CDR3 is TGTGCCAGCAGCCGACAGTATAGCAATCAGCCCCAGCATTTT.

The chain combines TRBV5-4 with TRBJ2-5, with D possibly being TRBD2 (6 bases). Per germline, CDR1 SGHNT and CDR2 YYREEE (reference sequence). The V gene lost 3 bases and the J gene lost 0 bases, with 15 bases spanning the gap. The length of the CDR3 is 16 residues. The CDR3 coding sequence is TGTGCCAGCAGCTCGAAGACTAGGAGGGACCAAGAGACCCAGTACTTC. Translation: CASSSKTRRDQETQYF.

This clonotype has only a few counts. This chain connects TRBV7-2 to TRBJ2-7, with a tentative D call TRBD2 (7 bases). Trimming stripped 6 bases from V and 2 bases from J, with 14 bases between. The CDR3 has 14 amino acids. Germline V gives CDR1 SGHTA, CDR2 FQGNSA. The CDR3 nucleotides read TGTGCCAGCAGTTTCGACGGGGGGCCCTACGAGCAGTACTTC. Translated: CASSFDGGPYEQYF.

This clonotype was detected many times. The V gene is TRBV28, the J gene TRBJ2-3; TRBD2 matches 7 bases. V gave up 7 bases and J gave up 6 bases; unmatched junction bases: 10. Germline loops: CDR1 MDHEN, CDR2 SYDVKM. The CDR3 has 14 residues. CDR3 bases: TGTGCCAGCAAACCCCCTAGCGGATCGGATACGCAGTATTTT. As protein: CASKPPSGSDTQYF.

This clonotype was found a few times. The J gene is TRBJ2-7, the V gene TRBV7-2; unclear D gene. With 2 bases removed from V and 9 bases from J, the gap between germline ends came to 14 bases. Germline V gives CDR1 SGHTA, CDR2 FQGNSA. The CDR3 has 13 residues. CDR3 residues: CASSLRNGVGQYF. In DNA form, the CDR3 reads TGTGCCAGCAGCTTAAGAAACGGAGTTGGGCAGTACTTC.

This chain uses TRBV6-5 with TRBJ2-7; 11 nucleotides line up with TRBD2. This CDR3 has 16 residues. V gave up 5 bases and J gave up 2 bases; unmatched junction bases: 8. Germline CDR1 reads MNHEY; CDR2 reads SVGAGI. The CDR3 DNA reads TGTGCCAGCAGTCTACTAGCGGGAGCCACCACCTACGAGCAGTACTTC. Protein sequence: CASSLLAGATTYEQYF.